The 22 T cell receptor beta chains below come from one sample, sequenced in a study of blood T cells in healthy people across ages. Using a J-beta primer mix together with a sample-barcoded 5' primer, a second PCR was run for about 7 to 12 cycles. TCRdb recomputed calls from the 5' RACE reads with MiXCR, one row per CDR3 protein. The sample lists around 1,000,000 distinct CDR3 sequences, about 25% occurring once. These data were likewise used in another study, on T cells of mothers and their children.

The source material was blood. These receptors were collected from a girl between 2 and 10 years old in good health.

The chain combines TRBV29-1 with TRBJ1-4; D ambiguous. Germline V gene data show CDR1 as SQVTM and CDR2 as ANQGSEA. The CDR3 spans 12 residues. The V end lost 4 bases, the J end lost 4 bases, and 7 bases lay between the germline ends. The CDR3 here is CSVATDNEKLFF. The CDR3, as DNA: TGCAGCGTTGCCACGGATAATGAAAAACTGTTTTTT.

This chain uses TRBV5-1 with TRBJ1-1; 7 nucleotides line up with TRBD1. Losses at the gene ends were 3 bases for V and 4 bases for J; bases not matched to a gene: 6. This CDR3 is built from 14 residues. The germline gives CDR1 SGHRS, CDR2 YFSETQ. This chain's CDR3 is CASSSQTGSTEAFF. The CDR3 DNA reads TGCGCCAGCAGCTCGCAGACAGGGTCCACTGAAGCTTTCTTT.

The V call is TRBV27, the J call TRBJ1-2; D is undetermined. The V gene's germline CDR1 is MNHEY and CDR2 SMNVEV (reference sequence). This CDR3 comprises 13 residues. The V and J ends lost 2 bases and 4 bases respectively, with 8 bases between them. The CDR3 DNA follows: TGTGCCAGCAGTTTAACCGTGCTCTATGGCTACACCTTC. Residues: CASSLTVLYGYTF.

Points on this clonotype: Given the absence of the conserved phenylalanine or tryptophan at the CDR3 end, a read error is likely. The limits of the CDR3 on the DNA are not certain, so only TCRdb's listed CDR3 is given. The V gene is TRBV2, the J gene TRBJ2-7; the table's D call of TRBD2 was not tested on the DNA. Ends included, the CDR3 has 14 residues. Looked up from germline, CDR1 is SNHLY and CDR2 is FYNNEI. CDR3 sequence: CASSDLTSGNRRVL.

The chain recombines TRBV29-1 with TRBJ2-1; unclear D gene. The tail of the sequence fits TRBJ2-5 better, so the J call may be wrong. Per the germline V gene, CDR1 is SQVTM and CDR2 is ANQGSEA. The CDR3 totals 11 residues. The CDR3 sequence: CSVGGGEAQYF. In DNA, the CDR3 is TGCAGCGTTGGGGGTGGCGAGGCCCAGTACTTC.

This clonotype was counted once. The rearrangement links TRBV7-2 to TRBJ2-2, with D possibly matching TRBD1 (8 bases). Trimming pared 4 bases from V and 3 bases from J, leaving 15 bases between. CDR3 length: 16 amino acids. Germline lookup yields CDR1 SGHTA and CDR2 FQGNSA. DNA for the CDR3: TGTACCAGCAGCTATAGGACAGGGAGGGACACCGGGGAGCTGTTTTTT. Protein sequence: CTSSYRTGRDTGELFF.

This clonotype was observed a few times. V usage is TRBV14 and J usage is TRBJ1-2; 10 positions match TRBD1. The ends lost 3 bases at V and 1 base at J; junction bases unmatched: 2. Germline CDR1 and CDR2: SGHDN and FVKESK. This CDR3 comprises 15 residues. The CDR3 coding sequence is TGTGCCAGCAGCCAGGACAGGGGGTTTAACTATGGCTACACCTTC. It yields the protein CASSQDRGFNYGYTF.

The rearrangement links TRBV29-1 to TRBJ2-5; TRBD1 might be the D (5 bases). Germline V gives CDR1 SQVTM, CDR2 ANQGSEA. The CDR3 contains 13 residues. Deletions cut 2 bases from V and 5 bases from J, with 12 bases between. This CDR3 reads CSVELRARETQYF. In DNA, the CDR3 is TGCAGCGTTGAACTCAGGGCGAGGGAGACCCAGTACTTC.

This chain links TRBV7-2 with TRBJ2-4, with 9 bases matching TRBD2. With V trimmed by 5 bases and J by 5 bases, 7 bases remained unmatched. Germline V gives CDR1 SGHTA, CDR2 FQGNSA. This CDR3 spans 15 amino acids. The CDR3 protein is CASSPLAGVQNIQYF. In nucleotides, the CDR3 is TGTGCCAGCAGCCCCTTAGCGGGGGTCCAAAACATTCAGTACTTC.

This clonotype occurred a few times. A read error may account for a junction end that differs from germline. The chain links TRBV14 to TRBJ2-1; D might be TRBD1 (5 bases). Germline CDR1 reads SGHDN; CDR2 reads FVKESK. This CDR3 comprises 12 residues. CDR3 nucleotides: TGTGCCAGCAACCAATTAGGGGTTGAGCAGTTCTTC. Protein sequence: CASNQLGVEQFF.

The chain employs TRBV21-1 and TRBJ2-4; the D call in the table, TRBD1, was not verified against the DNA. TRBV21-1 is labeled a pseudogene. The length of the CDR3 is 18 residues. CDR3 amino acids: CASSLRTGALIAKNIQYF. Here the CDR3 DNA reads TGTGCCAGCAGCCTCCGGACAGGCGCCCTAATAGCCAAAAACATTCAGTACTTC.

The rearrangement uses TRBV7-3 and TRBJ2-5; possible D gene TRBD2, 6 bases. The J call is in doubt because the DNA end fits TRBJ2-1 better. The CDR3 runs 15 residues. Germline loops: CDR1 SGHTA, CDR2 FQGTGA. Here the CDR3 DNA reads TGTGCCAGCAGCTTAGAAGGGCGTTGGAGGGATGAGCAGTTCTTC. It encodes CASSLEGRWRDEQFF.

The chain has TRBV6-1 and TRBJ1-1, with no clear D. Looked up from germline, CDR1 is MNHNS and CDR2 is SASEGT. Trimming cost V 1 base and J 5 bases, with 11 bases left between them. The CDR3 consists of 14 residues. The CDR3 is CASSEGSLGTEAFF. In DNA, the CDR3 is TGTGCCAGCAGTGAAGGCTCCCTGGGGACTGAAGCTTTCTTT.

This chain uses TRBV19 with TRBJ2-1; 8 positions agree with TRBD2. J was trimmed by 3 bases and V by 6 bases; bases with no gene match: 4. Per the germline V gene, CDR1 is LNHDA and CDR2 is SQIVND (reference sequence). The CDR3 runs to 14 residues. CDR3 region: CASRLSGNYNEQFF. CDR3 DNA sequence: TGTGCCAGTAGACTTAGCGGGAACTACAATGAGCAGTTCTTC.

The chain is built from TRBV27 and TRBJ2-2, with D perhaps matching TRBD1 (5 bases). Trimming stripped 7 bases from V and 3 bases from J, with 15 bases between. The CDR3 totals 15 residues. Germline CDR1 reads MNHEY; CDR2 reads SMNVEV (reference sequence). The CDR3 nucleotides read TGTGCCAGCAAACGACAGAACCTAGACACCGGGGAGCTGTTTTTT. It codes for CASKRQNLDTGELFF.

The chain joins TRBV28 to TRBJ2-5, with D perhaps TRBD1 (6 bases). The germline V and J ends were trimmed by 6 bases and 2 bases, with 16 bases remaining between them. Germline V lookup: CDR1 MDHEN, CDR2 SYDVKM. The CDR3 consists of 15 residues. Here the CDR3 reads CASSSVGALQETQYF. The CDR3 DNA reads TGTGCCAGCAGCTCCGTGGGGGCGTTACAAGAGACCCAGTACTTC.

This clonotype has only a few counts. CDR3 protein: CASSLMNTPGELFF. The CDR3 DNA sequence: TGTGCCAGCAGCTTAATGAACACCCCTGGGGAGCTGTTTTTT. The chain joins TRBV7-9 to TRBJ2-2, with D uncertain. The germline V gene encodes CDR1 SEHNR and CDR2 FQNEAQ (reference sequence). Deletions cut 2 bases from V and 8 bases from J, with 12 bases between. The CDR3 loop spans 14 amino acids.

This clonotype has just a few counts. This sequence joins TRBV6-6 and TRBJ2-3; TRBD2 might be the D (6 bases). Trimming pared 3 bases from V and 0 bases from J, leaving 13 bases between. The CDR3 is 16 amino acids. Germline V gene lookup returns CDR1 MNHNY and CDR2 SVGAGI (reference sequence). The CDR3 nucleotides read TGTGCCAGCAGTTATGACGGGAGACCTAGCACAGATACGCAGTATTTT. Its translation is CASSYDGRPSTDTQYF.

V and J are TRBV6-6 and TRBJ1-3, with D perhaps matching TRBD1 (5 bases). Germline V gene lookup returns CDR1 MNHNY and CDR2 SVGAGI (reference sequence). There are 15 residues in the CDR3. Trimming took off 6 bases at V and 4 bases at J, with 16 bases between the two ends. CDR3 nucleotide sequence: TGTGCCAGCAGCCCGATCGCGCGACAGGGAAACACCATATATTTT. The encoded protein is CASSPIARQGNTIYF.

This clonotype has ten or more counts. The chain is built from TRBV14 and TRBJ1-6, with D possibly TRBD1 on 6 matching bases. The V gene lost 1 base and the J gene lost 10 bases, with 17 bases spanning the gap. The germline gives CDR1 SGHDN, CDR2 FVKESK. The CDR3 is 16 residues long. The CDR3 nucleotides read TGTGCCAGCAGCCAAGTTCCAGGGGCCCCTTGGTCACCCCTCCACTTT. It encodes CASSQVPGAPWSPLHF.

Comment on this clonotype: A single base separates this from a much larger clone, so it may be a read error. This chain connects TRBV7-2 to TRBJ2-5, with 8 positions matching TRBD1. This CDR3 is 15 amino acids long. Germline assignment: CDR1 SGHTA and CDR2 FQGNSA. CDR3 nucleotides: TGTGCCGGCAGCTTAGTGAGGACAGGGACGGAGACCCAGTACTTC. Translating gives CAGSLVRTGTETQYF.

This rearrangement joins TRBV20-1 to TRBJ2-5; D call uncertain. Per the germline V gene, CDR1 is DFQATT and CDR2 is SNEGSKA (reference sequence). V lost 4 bases, J lost 5 bases, and 14 bases lay in between. The CDR3 is 13 amino acids. The CDR3 sequence: CSAKDRLQETQYF. In nucleotides, the CDR3 is TGCAGTGCTAAGGACCGACTCCAGGAGACCCAGTACTTC.